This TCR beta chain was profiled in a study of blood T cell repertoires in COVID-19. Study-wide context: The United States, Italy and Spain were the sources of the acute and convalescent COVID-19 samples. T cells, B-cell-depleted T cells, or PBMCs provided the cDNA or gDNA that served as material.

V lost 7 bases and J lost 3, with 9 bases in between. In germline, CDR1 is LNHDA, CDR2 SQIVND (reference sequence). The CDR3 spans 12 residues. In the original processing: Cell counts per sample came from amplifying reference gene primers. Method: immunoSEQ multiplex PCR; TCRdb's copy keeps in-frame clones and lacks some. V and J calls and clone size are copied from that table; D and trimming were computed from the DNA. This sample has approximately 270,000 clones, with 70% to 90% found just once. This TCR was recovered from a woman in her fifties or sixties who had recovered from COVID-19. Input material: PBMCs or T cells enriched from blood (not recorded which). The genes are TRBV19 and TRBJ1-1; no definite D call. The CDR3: CASMYSYTEAFF. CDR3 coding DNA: TGTGCCAGTATGTACAGTTACACTGAAGCTTTCTTT.